Each of the 9 T cell receptor beta chains below was sequenced from the same sample in a study of beta chain features in type 1 diabetes. Expressed TCRB transcripts were sequenced because the entire RNA isolate underwent reverse transcription. The table came from immunoSEQ multiplex PCR; TCRdb's copy has only in-frame clones and leaves some out. This sample has 150,000 or so clones, with around a tenth found just once. The material sequenced was central memory CD4+ T cells from blood. These receptors were collected from a man between 18 and 35 years old in good health.

This clone showed up just a few times. The rearrangement links TRBV15 to TRBJ2-5, with D maybe TRBD1 (5 bases). V was cut by 1 base and J by 5 bases, with 23 bases left in between. CDR1 LNHNV and CDR2 YYDKDF come from the germline V gene (reference sequence). The CDR3 covers 18 residues. Here the CDR3 DNA reads TGTGCCACCAGCAGAGGCCCTGGACACACCGCAAATTCTGAGACCCAGTACTTC. This sequence encodes CATSRGPGHTANSETQYF.

This clone was observed a handful of times. The chain is built from TRBV5-1 and TRBJ2-3; D is perhaps TRBD2 (5 bases). The CDR3 contains 15 residues. The germline V gene encodes CDR1 SGHRS and CDR2 YFSETQ. V lost 5 bases, J lost 2 bases, and 15 bases lay in between. CDR3 coding DNA: TGCGCCAGCAGAACGAACGGGGAAACCACAGATACGCAGTATTTT. As protein: CASRTNGETTDTQYF.

This chain connects TRBV6-1 to TRBJ2-7; 7 nucleotides agree with TRBD2. V shed 8 bases and J 2 bases; nucleotides not matched to a gene: 9. The CDR3 has 14 amino acids. Germline V lookup: CDR1 MNHNS, CDR2 SASEGT. The CDR3 here is CASAGERGTYEQYF. The CDR3 DNA follows: TGTGCCAGCGCTGGGGAGCGGGGTACCTACGAGCAGTACTTC.

This clone was counted a few times. This sequence joins TRBV7-2 and TRBJ2-5, with D perhaps matching TRBD1 (7 bases). CDR1 SGHTA and CDR2 FQGNSA come from the germline V gene. The V end lost 5 bases, the J end lost 5 bases, and 24 bases lay between the germline ends. This CDR3 comprises 17 residues. CDR3 in amino acids: CASSPPLQGPGGETQYF. The CDR3 DNA reads TGTGCCAGCAGCCCGCCCCTCCAGGGCCCAGGGGGGGAGACCCAGTACTTC.

This sequence joins TRBV20-1 and TRBJ1-2; TRBD1 is a possible D gene (5 bases). V shed 6 bases and J shed 7 bases, with 12 bases lying between them. The CDR3 runs to 11 residues. Per the germline V gene, CDR1 is DFQATT and CDR2 is SNEGSKA (reference sequence). The CDR3 DNA is TGCAGTGCCCTAACAGGTTCTGGCTACACCTTC. Encoded protein: CSALTGSGYTF.

This sequence joins TRBV10-1 and TRBJ2-2; 8 nucleotides match TRBD1. Germline V gives CDR1 WNHNN, CDR2 SYGVQD (reference sequence). With 8 bases clipped from V and 6 bases from J, the junction kept 11 bases outside the gene matches. The CDR3 totals 15 residues. CDR3 sequence: CASASGQGPAGELFF. In DNA form, the CDR3 reads TGCGCCAGCGCGTCAGGACAGGGCCCAGCCGGGGAGCTGTTTTTT.

This clone occurred a few times. V and J are TRBV2 and TRBJ2-3; D remains ambiguous. CDR3 size: 15 residues. Germline V CDR1 and CDR2: SNHLY, FYNNEI. Trimming left V 0 bases short and J 2 bases short, with 9 bases between. CDR3 in amino acids: CASSEAPSYTDTQYF. DNA for the CDR3: TGTGCCAGCAGTGAAGCGCCGAGCTACACAGATACGCAGTATTTT.

A word on this clone: This CDR3 is also generated by other DNA sequences in the sample. This chain links TRBV6-5 with TRBJ2-5; perhaps TRBD1 as D (6 bases). The germline V gene has CDR1 MNHEY and CDR2 SVGAGI. This CDR3 comprises 13 residues. Trimming pared 0 bases from V and 5 bases from J, leaving 7 bases between. The DNA of the CDR3 is TGTGCCAGCAGTTACTCAAGGGGGGAGACCCAGTACTTC. It yields the protein CASSYSRGETQYF.

This clone was observed a handful of times. This chain uses TRBV5-6 with TRBJ2-1; a weak D match, TRBD1 (6 bases). The CDR3 covers 14 residues. Germline CDR1 SGHDT, CDR2 YYEEEE. V was shortened by 2 bases and J by 9 bases, with 15 bases between the two germline ends. The CDR3 region is CASSLFNRVLEQFF. CDR3 in DNA: TGTGCCAGCAGCTTATTTAACAGGGTGCTTGAGCAGTTCTTC.